This TCR beta chain came from a study of fetal regulatory T cell absence and autoimmunity (dated by TCRdb to between 2016 and 2019). Context from the whole study: Exocrine pancreas autoimmunity was seen in the IPEX patients without clinical diabetes. Study-wide findings and limitations: Cord blood and pancreas had broadly similar TRB gene family usage, resembling published neonatal and adult repertoires. The oligoclonal enrichment was taken as support for antigen-driven autoimmunity in the pancreas before birth in IPEX syndrome. Significant oligoclonal enrichment of the TCR compartment was observed in pancreas versus cord blood, with some top clones enriched more than 90-fold.

With regard to this clone: The target of this receptor is not known. Nothing much larger sits one base from this clone, and base qualities are not available.

Genomic DNA obtained from frozen pancreas tissue was processed for repertoire sequencing. Genomic DNA, about 2-3.1 ug, was extracted from umbilical cord blood or frozen pancreas using the DNeasy Blood and Tissue Kit. On the immunoSEQ human TCRbeta survey platform, TCRbeta CDR3 regions were amplified and barcoded with a two-step multiplex PCR. Sequencing of the libraries was done on Illumina instruments, and IgH was sequenced in parallel from the same samples. For the original study's pipeline: To remove PCR and sequencing errors, raw reads were filtered against the IMGT V, D, J definitions and then binned using a nearest-neighbor algorithm. A clone was defined by an identical nucleotide sequence, and differential abundance between tissues was tested with a Fisher exact test for each clone at a pFDR threshold of p<0.01. Clones with frequencies too low for statistical inference were excluded by a minimum inclusion filter of 10 in either sample. The immunoSEQ Analyzer was used for pairwise clonal comparisons, while IMGT tools were used to assess gene family usage. The source is immuneACCESS, and TCRdb retained only in-frame sequences with V and J called. Part of the clones is not carried over; for the studies checked, unresolved V genes explain less than half of this, and the remainder is unexplained. V, J and clone size derive from that table, while D and trimming were established from the DNA sequence. This sample is represented by 95,000 to 100,000 clones; about two thirds of them were singletons. 1.5% to 2% of the sample comes from the top ten.

Sequenced sample: pancreas tissue. This TCR came from a male donor with IPEX syndrome.

The CDR3 here reads CASRGTAWSGNTIYF. At the DNA level, the sequence is TGTGCCAGCAGGGGGACGGCTTGGTCTGGAAACACCATATATTTT. The chain is encoded by TRBV6-5 joined to TRBJ1-3; TRBD1 is a possible D gene, resting on 5 matching bases. CDR1 and CDR2 were assigned from the germline V gene as MNHEY and SVGAGI. The CDR3 runs 15 residues from the cysteine to the phenylalanine. The entry retains the CDR3 DNA only, 45 bases that are in frame from base 1. Cut back by 6 bases and 1 base, the V and J ends lie 13 bases apart.